Given below is one T cell receptor beta chain in context. Given a much more abundant clone one base away, this may be a read error. This sample is drawn from a study of blood T cells in healthy people across ages. As for the study in general: About one barcoded TCR beta cDNA was captured per two T cells.

The second PCR ran roughly 6 to 12 cycles with a sample-barcoded 5' primer and J-beta primers. Every cDNA molecule carried a tag from a template-switch adaptor bearing 12 random nucleotides. TCRdb re-analysed the 5' RACE reads in MiXCR, keeping a single row per CDR3 protein. The table lists 600,000 or so distinct CDR3 sequences, 25% to 35% of them singletons. The sample comprised blood. The TCR comes from a woman of 80 years or more in good health.

The DNA for the CDR3 is TGTGCCAGCATCGCCGGGACAGGGGGCTGGAACTATGGCCACACCTTC. It codes for CASIAGTGGWNYGHTF. This chain connects TRBV5-6 to TRBJ1-2; 12 nucleotides match TRBD1. CDR1 and CDR2 from the germline V gene are SGHDT and YYEEEE. This CDR3 is 16 amino acids long.